Each of the 12 T cell receptor beta chains below was sequenced from the same sample in a study of OX40 agonist ivuxolimab in advanced cancers. The data were produced by immunoSEQ multiplex PCR, yet TCRdb's version contains in-frame clones alone and is incomplete. Among 60,000 or so clones, 87% were seen once, and the ten largest hold 5.2%. The sequences come from CD4+ or CD8+ T cells sorted from blood, collected in a trial of the OX40 agonist ivuxolimab. These receptors were taken from an adult with an advanced solid tumor such as melanoma, head and neck, liver or kidney cancer.

CDR3: CASSLSGTNTDTQYF. As DNA, the CDR3 is TGTGCCAGCAGCCTAAGCGGGACCAACACAGATACGCAGTATTTT. The chain joins TRBV11-3 to TRBJ2-3; 7 bases fit TRBD2. Losses at the gene ends were 5 bases for V and 2 bases for J; bases not matched to a gene: 7. CDR3 size: 15 residues. From germline, CDR1 is SGHNT and CDR2 YENEEA.

This sequence joins TRBV27 and TRBJ2-7; possibly TRBD1 for D (6 bases). The CDR3 contains 15 residues. The germline CDR1 and CDR2 sequences are MNHEY and SMNVEV (reference sequence). Deletions cut 5 bases from V and 2 bases from J, with 16 bases between. Here the CDR3 DNA reads TGTGCCAGCAGTGCCTACAGGGTTTTCCCCTACGAGCAGTACTTC. This gives the protein CASSAYRVFPYEQYF.

The CDR3 here is CASSVQGAVYNEQFF. The CDR3 DNA sequence: TGTGCCAGCAGTGTTCAGGGGGCGGTCTACAATGAGCAGTTCTTC. The rearrangement joins TRBV6-1 to TRBJ2-1; 8 bases align to TRBD1. The germline gives CDR1 MNHNS, CDR2 SASEGT. After removal of 4 bases from V and 3 bases from J, the junction contained 5 bases not matched to a gene. This CDR3 is 15 amino acids long.

This chain links TRBV19 with TRBJ2-2; maybe TRBD2 (7 bases). The CDR3 has 14 amino acids. Trimming removed 6 bases at V and 5 bases at J, with 13 bases between. CDR1 and CDR2 from the germline V gene are LNHDA and SQIVND (reference sequence). This CDR3 reads CASSGGPFTGELFF. The DNA for the CDR3 is TGTGCCAGTAGCGGGGGGCCCTTTACCGGGGAGCTGTTTTTT.

This chain joins TRBV5-4 and TRBJ1-4; D may be TRBD1 (5 bases). Trimming left V 4 bases short and J 5 bases short, with 12 bases between. The CDR3 totals 14 residues. The V gene's germline CDR1 is SGHNT and CDR2 YYREEE (reference sequence). The CDR3 DNA reads as TGTGCCAGCAGCGTCCGGGGCATAAATGAAAAACTGTTTTTT. Translation gives CASSVRGINEKLFF.

A few counts support this clone. The rearrangement links TRBV27 to TRBJ1-2; TRBD1 agrees at 10 bases. V lost 2 bases and J lost 7; bases outside the gene matches: 4. The V gene's germline CDR1 is MNHEY and CDR2 SMNVEV (reference sequence). CDR3 size: 14 residues. The CDR3 DNA reads as TGTGCCAGCAGTTTACAGGGACAGGGGCTTGGCTACACCTTC. It specifies CASSLQGQGLGYTF.

The chain couples TRBV6-5 to TRBJ2-1, with TRBD2 identical over 8 bases. The CDR3 is 16 residues long. V gave up 4 bases and J gave up 4 bases; unmatched junction bases: 9. Germline V lookup: CDR1 MNHEY, CDR2 SVGAGI. CDR3 DNA sequence: TGTGCCAGCAGTTCCGGAGGGGCGGGGGGTTACAATGAGCAGTTCTTC. Translating gives CASSSGGAGGYNEQFF.

The V call is TRBV5-6, the J call TRBJ2-3, with D hard to call. The CDR3 consists of 13 residues. Germline V gene sequence: CDR1 SGHDT, CDR2 YYEEEE. The germline V and J ends were trimmed by 0 bases and 6 bases, with 8 bases remaining between them. The CDR3 sequence: CASSLGDTDTQYF. The CDR3 bases are TGTGCCAGCAGCTTGGGAGACACTGATACGCAGTATTTT.

The chain employs TRBV6-5 and TRBJ1-6; D possibly corresponds to TRBD1 (5 bases). CDR1 is MNHEY and CDR2 is SVGAGI in the germline V gene. This CDR3 region has 16 residues. V was clipped by 2 bases and J by 7 bases, with 15 bases between them. As DNA, the CDR3 is TGTGCCAGCAGTTACCATGGACAAGCCGTCAATTCACCCCTCCACTTT. Protein: CASSYHGQAVNSPLHF.

CDR3 residues: CASSWDPRRNTEAFF. The CDR3, as DNA: TGTGCCAGCAGTTGGGACCCCAGACGGAACACTGAAGCTTTCTTT. This chain links TRBV27 with TRBJ1-1, with a tentative D call TRBD1 (5 bases). The germline V gene has CDR1 MNHEY and CDR2 SMNVEV (reference sequence). With 4 bases removed from V and 1 base from J, the gap between germline ends came to 13 bases. The CDR3 contains 15 residues.

This chain joins TRBV5-1 and TRBJ2-3; TRBD2 matches at 13 bases. The CDR3 consists of 16 residues. Germline lookup yields CDR1 SGHRS and CDR2 YFSETQ. Trimming removed 4 bases from V and 6 bases from J; junction bases left unmatched: 8. CDR3 sequence reads: CASSPGLAGFSDTQYF. The CDR3 nucleotides are TGCGCCAGCAGCCCGGGACTAGCGGGATTCTCGGATACGCAGTATTTT.

The chain recombines TRBV21-1 with TRBJ1-5; the D call in the table, TRBD1, was not verified against the DNA. TRBV21-1 is classified as a pseudogene. The CDR3 contains 17 residues. The CDR3, as DNA: TGTGCCAGCAGCAAAAGTGGGACACAGGGGGCGGATCAGCCCCAGCATTTT. It encodes CASSKSGTQGADQPQHF.